This T cell receptor beta chain was documented in a study of CD8 T cells in ankylosing spondylitis. TCRdb reprocessed the 5' RACE reads via MiXCR and lists one record per CDR3 protein. The top ten clones hold 8% to 9.5% of a sample with fewer than 350,000 distinct CDR3 sequences, 11% of them seen once. Findings of the study overall: It was reported that disease-linked clones were significantly enriched in matched ankylosing spondylitis synovial fluid. Past research had described some motif variants in reactive arthritis synovial fluid and blood. There was a TCR beta motif, made of fewer than 10 highly homologous variants, that appeared characteristic of ankylosing spondylitis blood.

About this clonotype: Its antigen remains unidentified. This may arise from a read error, as a much more abundant clone is one base away.

Sequencing used blood, either unsorted or a sorted T cell fraction (not recorded which). This receptor was identified in a female donor with ankylosing spondylitis or in good health (not recorded which).

The CDR3 protein is CASSPQRGQPQHF. The CDR3 DNA sequence: TGTGCCAGCAGCCCCCAACGGGGTCAGCCCCAGCATTTT. The chain is built from TRBV5-5 and TRBJ1-5; D not resolved. V gave up 4 bases and J gave up 6 bases, with 11 bases separating them. This CDR3 has 13 residues. From germline, CDR1 is SGHKS and CDR2 YYEKEE (reference sequence).